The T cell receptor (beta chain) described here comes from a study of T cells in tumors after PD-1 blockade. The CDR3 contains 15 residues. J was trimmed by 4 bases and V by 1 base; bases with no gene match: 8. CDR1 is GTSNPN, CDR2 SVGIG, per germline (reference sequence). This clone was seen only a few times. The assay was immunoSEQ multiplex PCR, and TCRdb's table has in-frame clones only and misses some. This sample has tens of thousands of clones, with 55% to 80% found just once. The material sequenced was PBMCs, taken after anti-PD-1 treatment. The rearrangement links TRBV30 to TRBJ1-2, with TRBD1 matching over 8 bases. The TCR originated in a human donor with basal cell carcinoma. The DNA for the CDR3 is TGTGCCTGGAGTGAACTCGGGACAGGCGGCTATGGCTACACCTTC. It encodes CAWSELGTGGYGYTF.